The T cell receptor beta chain described here comes from a study of blood T cells in healthy people across ages. Whole-study context: About one barcoded beta molecule per two T cells was captured by template switching.

A note on this clonotype: What it binds is unknown.

V shed 4 bases and J 4 bases; nucleotides not matched to a gene: 7. CDR1 and CDR2 (germline): MNHEY, SVGAGI. The CDR3 length is 16 residues. With a J-beta primer mix and a sample-barcoded 5' primer, a second PCR ran about 6 to 11 cycles. TCRdb re-called the 5' RACE reads with MiXCR, one entry per CDR3 protein. The sample contains 790,000 or so distinct CDR3 sequences, just over 55% of which appear only once. Study-wide points: Strong correlation linked observed beta diversity and percent naive T cells. Any changes in expanded clonotypes were possibly confounded, as donor CMV status remained unknown. When one million T cells were used, diversity estimates were thought to be underestimates.

The J gene is TRBJ2-5, the V gene TRBV6-5; 12 bases are shared with TRBD1. The sample taken for sequencing was blood. The source of this sequence is a man in his forties in good health. CDR3 region: CASSWGTGGPLETQYF. The CDR3 DNA reads as TGTGCCAGCAGTTGGGGGACAGGGGGCCCGTTAGAGACCCAGTACTTC.